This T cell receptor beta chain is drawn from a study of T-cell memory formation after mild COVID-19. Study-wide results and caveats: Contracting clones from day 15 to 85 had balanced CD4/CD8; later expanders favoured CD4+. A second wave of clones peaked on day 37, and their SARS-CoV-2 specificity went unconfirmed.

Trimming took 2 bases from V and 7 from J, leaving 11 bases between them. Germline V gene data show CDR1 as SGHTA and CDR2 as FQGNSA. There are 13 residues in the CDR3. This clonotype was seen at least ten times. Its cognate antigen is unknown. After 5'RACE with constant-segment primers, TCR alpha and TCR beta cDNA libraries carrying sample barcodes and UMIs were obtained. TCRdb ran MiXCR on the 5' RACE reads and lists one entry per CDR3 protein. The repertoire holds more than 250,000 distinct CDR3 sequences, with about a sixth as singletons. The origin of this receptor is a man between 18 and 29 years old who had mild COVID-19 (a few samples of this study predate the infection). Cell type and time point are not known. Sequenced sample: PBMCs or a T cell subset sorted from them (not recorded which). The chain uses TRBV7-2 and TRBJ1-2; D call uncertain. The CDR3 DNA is TGTGCCAGCAGCTTATCTGTCCTTCCTGGCTACACCTTC. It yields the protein CASSLSVLPGYTF.